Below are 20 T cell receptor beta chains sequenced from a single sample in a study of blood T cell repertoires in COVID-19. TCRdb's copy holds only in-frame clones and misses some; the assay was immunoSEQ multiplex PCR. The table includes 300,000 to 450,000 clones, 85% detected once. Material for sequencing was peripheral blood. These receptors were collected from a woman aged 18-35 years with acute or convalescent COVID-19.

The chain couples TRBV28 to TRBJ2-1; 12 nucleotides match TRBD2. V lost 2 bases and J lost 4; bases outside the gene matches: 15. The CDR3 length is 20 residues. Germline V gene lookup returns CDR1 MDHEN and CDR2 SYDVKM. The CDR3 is CASSLPGTSGSEGLYNEQFF. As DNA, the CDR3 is TGTGCCAGCAGTTTACCCGGGACTAGCGGGTCGGAGGGGCTATACAATGAGCAGTTCTTC.

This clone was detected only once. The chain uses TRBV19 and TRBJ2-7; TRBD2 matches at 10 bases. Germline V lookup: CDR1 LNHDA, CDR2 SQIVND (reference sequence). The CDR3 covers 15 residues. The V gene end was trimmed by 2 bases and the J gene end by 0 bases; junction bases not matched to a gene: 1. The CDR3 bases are TGTGCCAGTAGTATATCTAGCGGGAGCTCCTACGAGCAGTACTTC. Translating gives CASSISSGSSYEQYF.

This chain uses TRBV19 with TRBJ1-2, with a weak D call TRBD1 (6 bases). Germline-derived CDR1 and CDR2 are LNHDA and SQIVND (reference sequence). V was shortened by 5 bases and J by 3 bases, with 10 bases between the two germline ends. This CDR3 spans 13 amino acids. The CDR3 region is CASSVGQYYGYTF. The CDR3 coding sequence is TGTGCCAGTAGTGTCGGACAGTACTATGGCTACACCTTC.

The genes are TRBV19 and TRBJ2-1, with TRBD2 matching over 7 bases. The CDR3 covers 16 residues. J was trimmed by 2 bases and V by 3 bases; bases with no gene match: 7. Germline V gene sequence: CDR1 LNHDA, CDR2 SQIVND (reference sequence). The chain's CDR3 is CASSMDLGLPYNEQFF. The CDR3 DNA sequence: TGTGCCAGTAGTATGGATCTGGGACTACCCTACAATGAGCAGTTCTTC.

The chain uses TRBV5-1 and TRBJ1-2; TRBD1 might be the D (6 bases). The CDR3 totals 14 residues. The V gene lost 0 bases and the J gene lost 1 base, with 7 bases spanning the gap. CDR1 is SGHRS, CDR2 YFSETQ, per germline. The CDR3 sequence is CASSLGQDNYGYTF. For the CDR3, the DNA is TGCGCCAGCAGCTTGGGACAGGATAACTATGGCTACACCTTC.

CDR3 sequence (DNA): TGTGCCAGCAGTCGGGACATAGGTGAAAAACTGTTTTTT. It translates to CASSRDIGEKLFF. V gene TRBV2 combines with J gene TRBJ1-4; the D gene is possibly TRBD1 (6 bases). V was clipped by 5 bases and J by 7 bases, with 11 bases between them. The germline V gene has CDR1 SNHLY and CDR2 FYNNEI. This CDR3 is 13 amino acids long.

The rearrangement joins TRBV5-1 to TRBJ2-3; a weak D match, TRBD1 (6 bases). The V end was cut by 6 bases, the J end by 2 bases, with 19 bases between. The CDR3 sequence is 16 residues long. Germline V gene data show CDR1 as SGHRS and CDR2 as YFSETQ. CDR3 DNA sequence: TGCGCCAGCACCTCCCCGACAGGCCATACCACAGATACGCAGTATTTT. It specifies CASTSPTGHTTDTQYF. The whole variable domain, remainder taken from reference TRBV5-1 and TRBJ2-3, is KAGVTQTPRYLIKTRGQQVTLSCSPISGHRSVSWYQQTPGQGLQFLFEYFSETQRNKGNFPGRFSGRQFSNSRSEMNVSTLELGDSALYLCASTSPTGHTTDTQYFGPGTRLTVL.

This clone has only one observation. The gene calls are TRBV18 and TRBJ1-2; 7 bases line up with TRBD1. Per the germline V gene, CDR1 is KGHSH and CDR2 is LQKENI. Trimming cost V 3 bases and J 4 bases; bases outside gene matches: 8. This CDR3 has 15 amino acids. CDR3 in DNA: TGTGCCAGCTCACCCGAAACGACAGGGACCTATGGCTACACCTTC. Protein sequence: CASSPETTGTYGYTF.

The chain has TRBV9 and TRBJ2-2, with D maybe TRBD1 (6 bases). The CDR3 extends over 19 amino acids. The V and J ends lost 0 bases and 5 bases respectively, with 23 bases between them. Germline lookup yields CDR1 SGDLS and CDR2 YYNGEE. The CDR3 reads CASSVARPGDAARTGELFF. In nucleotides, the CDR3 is TGTGCCAGCAGCGTAGCCAGACCAGGGGATGCCGCAAGAACCGGGGAGCTGTTTTTT. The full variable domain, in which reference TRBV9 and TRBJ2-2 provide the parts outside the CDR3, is DSGVTQTPKHLITATGQRVTLRCSPRSGDLSVYWYQQSLDQGLQFLIQYYNGEERAKGNILERFSAQQFPDLHSELNLSSLELGDSALYFCASSVARPGDAARTGELFFGEGSRLTVL.

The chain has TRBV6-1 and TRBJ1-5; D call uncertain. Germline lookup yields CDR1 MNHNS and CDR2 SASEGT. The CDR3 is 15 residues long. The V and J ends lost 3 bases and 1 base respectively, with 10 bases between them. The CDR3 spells CASSEVWESNQPQHF. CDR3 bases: TGTGCCAGCAGTGAGGTTTGGGAGAGCAATCAGCCCCAGCATTTT.

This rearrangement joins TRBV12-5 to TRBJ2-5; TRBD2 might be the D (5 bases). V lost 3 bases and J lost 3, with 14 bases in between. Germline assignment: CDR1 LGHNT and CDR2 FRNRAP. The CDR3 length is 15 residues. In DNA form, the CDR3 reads TGTGCTAGTGGTTTTCTGGATGTGGGAGAAGAGACCCAGTACTTC. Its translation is CASGFLDVGEETQYF.

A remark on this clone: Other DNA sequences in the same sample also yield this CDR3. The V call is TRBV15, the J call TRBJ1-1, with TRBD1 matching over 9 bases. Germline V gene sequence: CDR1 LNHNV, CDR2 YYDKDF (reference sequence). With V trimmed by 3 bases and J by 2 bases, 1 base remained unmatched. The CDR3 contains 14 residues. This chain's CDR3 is CATSRDRGNTEAFF. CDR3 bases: TGTGCCACCAGCAGGGACAGGGGAAACACTGAAGCTTTCTTT.

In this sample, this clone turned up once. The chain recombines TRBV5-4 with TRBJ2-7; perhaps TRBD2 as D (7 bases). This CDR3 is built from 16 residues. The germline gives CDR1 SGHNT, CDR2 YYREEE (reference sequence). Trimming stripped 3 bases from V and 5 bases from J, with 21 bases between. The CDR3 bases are TGTGCCAGCAGCTACCCTGGGGGGGCGGTAGCAAACGAGCAGTACTTC. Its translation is CASSYPGGAVANEQYF.

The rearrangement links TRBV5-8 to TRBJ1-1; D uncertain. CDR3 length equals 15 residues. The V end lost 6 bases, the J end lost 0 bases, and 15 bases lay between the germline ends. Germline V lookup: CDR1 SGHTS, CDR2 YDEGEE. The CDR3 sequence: CASTTQVLLNTEAFF. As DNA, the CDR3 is TGTGCCAGCACCACCCAGGTTTTGCTGAACACTGAAGCTTTCTTT.

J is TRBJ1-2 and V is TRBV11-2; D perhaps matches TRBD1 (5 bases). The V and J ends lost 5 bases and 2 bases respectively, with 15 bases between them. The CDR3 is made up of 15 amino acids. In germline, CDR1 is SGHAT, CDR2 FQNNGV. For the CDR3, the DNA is TGTGCCAGCAGCCGGGACTCCCGGATGAACTATGGCTACACCTTC. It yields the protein CASSRDSRMNYGYTF.

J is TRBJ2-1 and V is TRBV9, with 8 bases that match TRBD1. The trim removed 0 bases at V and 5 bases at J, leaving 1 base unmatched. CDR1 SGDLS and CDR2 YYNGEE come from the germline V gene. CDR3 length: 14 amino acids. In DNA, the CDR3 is TGTGCCAGCAGCGTAGGGACAGGGCACAATGAGCAGTTCTTC. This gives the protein CASSVGTGHNEQFF.

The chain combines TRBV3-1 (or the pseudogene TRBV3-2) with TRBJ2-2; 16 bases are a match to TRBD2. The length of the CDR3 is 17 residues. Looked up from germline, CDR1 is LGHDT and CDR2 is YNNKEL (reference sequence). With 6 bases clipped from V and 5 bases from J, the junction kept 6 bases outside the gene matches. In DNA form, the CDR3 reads TGTGCCAGCAGTCAGGGACTAGCGGGGGGGCCGACCGGGGAGCTGTTTTTT. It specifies CASSQGLAGGPTGELFF.

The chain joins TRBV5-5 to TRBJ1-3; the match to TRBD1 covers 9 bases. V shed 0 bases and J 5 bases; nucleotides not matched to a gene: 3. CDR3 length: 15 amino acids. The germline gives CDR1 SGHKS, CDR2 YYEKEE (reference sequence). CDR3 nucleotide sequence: TGTGCCAGCAGCTTGGACAGGGGGCGCAGAAACACCATATATTTT. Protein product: CASSLDRGRRNTIYF.

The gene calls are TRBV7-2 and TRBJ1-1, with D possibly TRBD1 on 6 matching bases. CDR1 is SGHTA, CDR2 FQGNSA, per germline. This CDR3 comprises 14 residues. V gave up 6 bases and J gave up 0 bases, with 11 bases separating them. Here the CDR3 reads CASRNGQLNTEAFF. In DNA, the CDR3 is TGTGCCAGCAGGAACGGACAGCTGAACACTGAAGCTTTCTTT.

CDR3 DNA: TGTGCCAGCAGCTTGTTAGCGGGGGAAGCCAAAAACATTCAGTACTTC. Protein sequence: CASSLLAGEAKNIQYF. This chain uses TRBV5-6 with TRBJ2-4; the match to TRBD2 covers 9 bases. The length of the CDR3 is 16 residues. With 1 base clipped from V and 0 bases from J, the junction kept 2 bases outside the gene matches. CDR1 SGHDT and CDR2 YYEEEE come from the germline V gene.